This is a list of T cell receptor beta chains from one sample in a study of lymphopenia after photon versus proton radiotherapy. Sequencing used immunoSEQ multiplex PCR; TCRdb keeps in-frame clones, though not all of them. This table has roughly 30,000 clones, approximately 87% appearing once. Here the sequenced sample was peripheral blood, taken from a patient treated with photon-based radiotherapy. The receptors originated from a woman in her forties or fifties with pancreatic cancer. Each CDR3 is given with its conserved first and last residue. The D gene is left open where the match is weak. The listing skips clone size in some rows; elsewhere it reads once, few, many or a size class.

TRBV27	13	-	TRBJ1-1	TRBD1	CASSLFRGTEAFF	TGTGCCAGCAGTTTATTCAGGGGGACTGAAGCTTTCTTT
TRBV5-4	13	-	TRBJ2-5	-	CASSSGWRETQYF	TGTGCCAGCAGCTCAGGGTGGCGGGAGACCCAGTACTTC
TRBV10-2	11	-	TRBJ1-2	-	CASSDQRLLTF	TGCGCCAGCAGTGACCAAAGACTCCTAACCTTC
TRBV7-6	14	-	TRBJ2-5	-	CASSLGPAGETQYF	TGTGCCAGCAGCCTAGGTCCCGCCGGGGAGACCCAGTACTTC
TRBV6-5	14	-	TRBJ1-5	TRBD1	CASSWTGSNQPQHF	TGTGCCAGCAGTTGGACAGGTAGCAATCAGCCCCAGCATTTT
TRBV5-6	14	-	TRBJ1-5	TRBD1	CASSPRDRERPQHF	TGTGCCAGCAGCCCCCGGGACAGAGAAAGACCGCAGCATTTT
TRBV9	14	-	TRBJ1-2	TRBD1	CASSVRGPNYGYTF	TGTGCCAGCAGCGTAAGGGGGCCGAACTATGGCTACACCTTC
TRBV2	13	-	TRBJ2-7	-	CASRAQGAGEQYF	TGTGCCAGCAGAGCTCAGGGAGCGGGCGAGCAGTACTTC
TRBV25-1	13	-	TRBJ2-7	-	CASSERSGGQRYF	TGTGCCAGCAGTGAAAGGTCCGGGGGGCAGAGATACTTC
TRBV18	19	-	TRBJ1-3	-	CASSPGVPQWVSSGNTIYF	TGTGCCAGCTCACCGGGAGTACCGCAATGGGTTAGCTCTGGAAACACCATATATTTT
TRBV7-2	15	once	TRBJ2-4	-	CASSLDRRAKNIQYF	TGTGCCAGCAGCTTAGACAGAAGAGCCAAAAACATTCAGTACTTC
TRBV5-1	12	-	TRBJ2-7	-	CASSSDIYEQYF	TGCGCCAGCAGCTCGGACATCTACGAGCAGTACTTC
TRBV5-6	15	-	TRBJ1-5	-	CASSLSGGSNQPQHF	TGTGCCAGCAGCTTAAGCGGGGGTAGCAATCAGCCCCAGCATTTT
TRBV28	15	-	TRBJ2-3	TRBD1	CASSHPGTGLNTQYF	TGTGCCAGCAGTCACCCCGGGACAGGGCTAAATACGCAGTATTTT
TRBV14	15	-	TRBJ2-1	-	CASSQVARPYNEQFF	TGTGCCAGCAGCCAAGTAGCGCGGCCCTACAATGAGCAGTTCTTC
TRBV28	14	-	TRBJ1-5	-	CASRLQGGKQPQHF	TGTGCCAGCAGGTTACAGGGTGGCAAACAGCCCCAGCATTTT
TRBV7-3	14	-	TRBJ2-1	TRBD2	CASSSSGSYNEQFF	TGTGCCAGCAGCTCTAGCGGTTCCTACAATGAGCAGTTCTTC
TRBV7-2	18	-	TRBJ2-3	TRBD2	CASSPRTSGSIGTDTQYF	TGTGCCAGCAGCCCTCGGACTAGCGGGAGTATCGGAACAGATACGCAGTATTTT
TRBV14	13	-	TRBJ2-1	-	CASSQLPRNEQFF	TGTGCCAGCAGCCAACTCCCGCGGAATGAGCAGTTCTTC
TRBV30	14	-	TRBJ2-1	-	CAWSQGSGYNEQFF	TGTGCCTGGAGTCAGGGGTCGGGGTACAATGAGCAGTTCTTC
TRBV28	17	-	TRBJ1-2	-	CASSSPGRAGGNYGYTF	TGTGCCAGCAGCTCCCCGGGACGTGCGGGAGGGAACTATGGCTACACCTTC
TRBV5-4	16	-	TRBJ2-5	-	CASSLVASADQETQYF	TGTGCCAGCAGCTTGGTGGCTAGCGCGGACCAAGAGACCCAGTACTTC
TRBV7-6	17	-	TRBJ2-7	-	CASSLGDSAGSSYEQYF	TGTGCCAGCAGCTTAGGGGATAGCGCGGGTTCCTCCTACGAGCAGTACTTC
TRBV6-5	14	-	TRBJ2-7	TRBD2	CASRGSGRANEQYF	TGTGCCAGCAGAGGGAGCGGGAGGGCAAACGAGCAGTACTTC
TRBV18	14	-	TRBJ1-1	-	CASSNKQGNTEAFF	TGTGCCAGCTCGAACAAACAGGGAAACACTGAAGCTTTCTTT